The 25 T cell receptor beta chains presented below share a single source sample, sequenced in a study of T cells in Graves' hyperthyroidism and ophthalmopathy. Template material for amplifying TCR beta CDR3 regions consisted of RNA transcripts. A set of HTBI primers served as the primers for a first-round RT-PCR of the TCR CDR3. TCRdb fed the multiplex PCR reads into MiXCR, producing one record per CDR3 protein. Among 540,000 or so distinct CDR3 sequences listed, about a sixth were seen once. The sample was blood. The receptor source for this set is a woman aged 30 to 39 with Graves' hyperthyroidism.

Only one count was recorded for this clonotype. CDR3 in amino acids: CSARVGRAGGEQYF. The DNA of the CDR3 is TGCAGTGCTAGAGTCGGGAGGGCCGGTGGGGAGCAGTACTTC. The chain joins TRBV20-1 to TRBJ2-7, with 8 nucleotides matching TRBD2. CDR1 and CDR2 from the germline V gene are DFQATT and SNEGSKA (reference sequence). Trimming removed 1 base from V and 7 bases from J; junction bases left unmatched: 9. CDR3 length: 14 residues.

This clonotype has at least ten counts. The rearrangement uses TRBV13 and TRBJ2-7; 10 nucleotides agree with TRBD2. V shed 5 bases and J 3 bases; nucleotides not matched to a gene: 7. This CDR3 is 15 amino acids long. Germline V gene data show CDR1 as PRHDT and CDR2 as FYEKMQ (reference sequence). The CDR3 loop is CASSLRGLASYEQYF. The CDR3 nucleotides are TGTGCCAGCAGCCTTCGGGGACTAGCGAGCTACGAGCAGTACTTC.

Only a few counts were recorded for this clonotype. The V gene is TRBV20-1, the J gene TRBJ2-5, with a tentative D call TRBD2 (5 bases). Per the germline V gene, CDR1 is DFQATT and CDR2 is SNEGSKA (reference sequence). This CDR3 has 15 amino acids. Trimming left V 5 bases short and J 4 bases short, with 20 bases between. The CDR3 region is CSAWSPVASPETQYF. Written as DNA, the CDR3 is TGCAGTGCTTGGTCCCCCGTGGCTAGCCCAGAGACCCAGTACTTC.

This chain's CDR3 is CATSVGRGTQYF. CDR3 bases: TGTGCCACCAGTGTAGGGCGGGGGACCCAGTACTTC. The rearrangement links TRBV24-1 to TRBJ2-5; D is perhaps TRBD2 (6 bases). The CDR3 covers 12 residues. Trimming removed 5 bases from V and 7 bases from J, with 10 bases in between. From germline, CDR1 is KGHDR and CDR2 SFDVKD.

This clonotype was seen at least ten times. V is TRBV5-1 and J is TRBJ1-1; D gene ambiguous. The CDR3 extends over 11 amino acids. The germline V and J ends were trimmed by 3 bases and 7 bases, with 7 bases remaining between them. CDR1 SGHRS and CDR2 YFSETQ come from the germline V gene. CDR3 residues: CASSYDGEAFF. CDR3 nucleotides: TGCGCCAGCAGCTATGACGGTGAAGCTTTCTTT.

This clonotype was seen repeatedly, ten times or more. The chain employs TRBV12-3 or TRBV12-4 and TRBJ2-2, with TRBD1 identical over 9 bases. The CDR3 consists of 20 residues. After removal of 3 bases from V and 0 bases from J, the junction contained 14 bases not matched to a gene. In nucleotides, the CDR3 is TGTGCCAGCAGTTTTATATACGAAGGGACAGGGCGAGCGAACACCGGGGAGCTGTTTTTT. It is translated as CASSFIYEGTGRANTGELFF.

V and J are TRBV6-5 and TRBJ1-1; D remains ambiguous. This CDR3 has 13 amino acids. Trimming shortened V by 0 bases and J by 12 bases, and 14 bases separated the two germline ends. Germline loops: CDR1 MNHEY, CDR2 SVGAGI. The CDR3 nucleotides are TGTGCCAGCAGTTACTCGTCGGCCTCCAGATCTTTCTTT. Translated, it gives CASSYSSASRSFF.

The CDR3 DNA reads TGTGCCATCAGTCCGGAGGGCCGGGAGACCCAGTACTTC. The encoded protein is CAISPEGRETQYF. V gene TRBV10-3 combines with J gene TRBJ2-5, with D possibly TRBD2 on 6 matching bases. The CDR3 spans 13 residues. Deletions cut 5 bases from V and 5 bases from J, with 12 bases between. Germline CDR1 and CDR2: ENHRY and SYGVKD.

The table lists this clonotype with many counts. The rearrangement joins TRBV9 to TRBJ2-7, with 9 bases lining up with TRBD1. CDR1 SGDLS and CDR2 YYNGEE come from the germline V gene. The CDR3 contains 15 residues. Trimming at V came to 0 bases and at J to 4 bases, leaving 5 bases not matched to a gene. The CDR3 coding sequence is TGTGCCAGCAGCGTAGGAACAGGGGGCGGGTACGAGCAGTACTTC. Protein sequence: CASSVGTGGGYEQYF.

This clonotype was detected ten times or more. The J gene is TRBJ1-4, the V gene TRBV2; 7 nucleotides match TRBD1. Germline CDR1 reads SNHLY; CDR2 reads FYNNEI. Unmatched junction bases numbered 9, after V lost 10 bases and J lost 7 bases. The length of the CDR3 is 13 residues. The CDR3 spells CAITQGSGEKLFF. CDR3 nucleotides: TGTGCCATTACACAGGGGAGCGGTGAAAAACTGTTTTTT.

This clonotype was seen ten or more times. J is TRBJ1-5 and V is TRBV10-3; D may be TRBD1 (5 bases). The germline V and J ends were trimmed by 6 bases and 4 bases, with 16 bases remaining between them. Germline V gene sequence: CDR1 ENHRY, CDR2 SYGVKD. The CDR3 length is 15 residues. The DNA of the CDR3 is TGTGCCATCAGCCCAGGGACCATTGCTAATCAGCCCCAGCATTTT. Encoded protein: CAISPGTIANQPQHF.

This CDR3 reads CSPLGRQETQYF. The CDR3 DNA sequence: TGCAGTCCCCTGGGCAGGCAAGAGACCCAGTACTTC. The chain combines TRBV20-1 with TRBJ2-5; D not certain. The V end was cut by 8 bases, the J end by 2 bases, with 12 bases between. The CDR3 is made up of 12 amino acids. Germline-derived CDR1 and CDR2 are DFQATT and SNEGSKA (reference sequence).

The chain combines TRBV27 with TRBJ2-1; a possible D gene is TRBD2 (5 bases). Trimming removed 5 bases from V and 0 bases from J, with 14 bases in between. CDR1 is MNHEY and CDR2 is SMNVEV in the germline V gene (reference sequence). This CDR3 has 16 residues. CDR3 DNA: TGTGCCAGCAGTCGAGGACTGGTTATCTCCTACAATGAGCAGTTCTTC. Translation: CASSRGLVISYNEQFF.

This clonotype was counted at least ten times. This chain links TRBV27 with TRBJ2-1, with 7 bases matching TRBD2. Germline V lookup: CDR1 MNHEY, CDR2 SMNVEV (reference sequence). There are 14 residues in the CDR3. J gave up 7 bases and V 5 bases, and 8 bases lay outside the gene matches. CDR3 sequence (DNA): TGTGCCAGCAGTCTCGGGGGAGGGCCGAATGAGCAGTTCTTC. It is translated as CASSLGGGPNEQFF.

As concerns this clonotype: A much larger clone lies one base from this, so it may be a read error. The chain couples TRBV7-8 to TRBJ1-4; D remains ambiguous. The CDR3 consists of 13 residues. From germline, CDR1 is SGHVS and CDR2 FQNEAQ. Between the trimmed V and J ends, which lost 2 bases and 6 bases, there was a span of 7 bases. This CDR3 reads CASSLSRHEKLFF. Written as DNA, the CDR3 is TGTGCCAGCAGCTTATCTCGCCATGAAAAACTGTTTTTT.

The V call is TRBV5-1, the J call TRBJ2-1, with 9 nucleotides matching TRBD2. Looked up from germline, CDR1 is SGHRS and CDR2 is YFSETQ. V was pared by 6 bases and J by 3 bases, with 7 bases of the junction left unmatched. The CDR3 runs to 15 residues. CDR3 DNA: TGCGCCAGCAAGAGACTAGCGGAGAGCTACAATGAGCAGTTCTTC. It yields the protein CASKRLAESYNEQFF. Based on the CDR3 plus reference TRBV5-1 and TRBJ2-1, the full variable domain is KAGVTQTPRYLIKTRGQQVTLSCSPISGHRSVSWYQQTPGQGLQFLFEYFSETQRNKGNFPGRFSGRQFSNSRSEMNVSTLELGDSALYLCASKRLAESYNEQFFGPGTRLTVL.

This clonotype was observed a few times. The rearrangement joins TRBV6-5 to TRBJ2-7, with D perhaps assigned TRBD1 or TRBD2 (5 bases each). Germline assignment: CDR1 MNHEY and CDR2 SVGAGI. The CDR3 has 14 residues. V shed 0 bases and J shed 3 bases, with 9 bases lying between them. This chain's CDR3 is CASSYSGPHYEQYF. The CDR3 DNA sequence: TGTGCCAGCAGTTACTCGGGACCACACTACGAGCAGTACTTC.

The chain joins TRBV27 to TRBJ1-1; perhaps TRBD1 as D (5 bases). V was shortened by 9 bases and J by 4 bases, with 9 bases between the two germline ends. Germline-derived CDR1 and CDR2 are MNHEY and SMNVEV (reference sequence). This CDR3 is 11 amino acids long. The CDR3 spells CASWDVTEAFF. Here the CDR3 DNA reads TGTGCCAGTTGGGACGTCACTGAAGCTTTCTTT.

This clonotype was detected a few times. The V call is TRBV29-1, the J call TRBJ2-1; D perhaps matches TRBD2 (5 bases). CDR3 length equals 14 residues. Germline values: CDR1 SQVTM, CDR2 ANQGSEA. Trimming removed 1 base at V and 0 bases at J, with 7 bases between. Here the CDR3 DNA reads TGCAGCGTTGAAGTTGGAGGCTCCTACAATGAGCAGTTCTTC. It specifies CSVEVGGSYNEQFF.

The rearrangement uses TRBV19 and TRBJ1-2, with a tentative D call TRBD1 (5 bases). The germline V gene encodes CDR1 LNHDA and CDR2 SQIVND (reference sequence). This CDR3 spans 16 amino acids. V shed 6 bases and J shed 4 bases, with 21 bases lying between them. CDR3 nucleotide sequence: TGTGCCAGTAGAGGAAGGGGCAGGGAAACTTTCTATGGCTACACCTTC. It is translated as CASRGRGRETFYGYTF.

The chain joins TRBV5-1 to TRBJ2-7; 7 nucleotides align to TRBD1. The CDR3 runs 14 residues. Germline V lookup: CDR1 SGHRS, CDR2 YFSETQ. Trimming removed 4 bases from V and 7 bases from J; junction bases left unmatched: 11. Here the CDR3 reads CASSTVDRTREQYF. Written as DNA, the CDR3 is TGCGCCAGCAGCACCGTGGACAGGACGAGAGAGCAGTACTTC. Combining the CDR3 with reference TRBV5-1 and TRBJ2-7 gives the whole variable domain KAGVTQTPRYLIKTRGQQVTLSCSPISGHRSVSWYQQTPGQGLQFLFEYFSETQRNKGNFPGRFSGRQFSNSRSEMNVSTLELGDSALYLCASSTVDRTREQYFGPGTRLTVT.

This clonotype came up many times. The CDR3 region is CASSGILVTMNTEAFF. CDR3 coding DNA: TGTGCCAGCAGTGGAATATTGGTAACCATGAACACTGAAGCTTTCTTT. V is TRBV28 and J is TRBJ1-1; no definite D call. The ends were cut back, 5 bases at V and 0 bases at J, with 16 bases in the middle. Germline CDR1 is MDHEN and CDR2 is SYDVKM. This CDR3 spans 16 amino acids. Supplemented by reference TRBV28 and TRBJ1-1, the full variable domain reads DVKVTQSSRYLVKRTGEKVFLECVQDMDHENMFWYRQDPGLGLRLIYFSYDVKMKEKGDIPEGYSVSREKKERFSLILESASTNQTSMYLCASSGILVTMNTEAFFGQGTRLTVV.

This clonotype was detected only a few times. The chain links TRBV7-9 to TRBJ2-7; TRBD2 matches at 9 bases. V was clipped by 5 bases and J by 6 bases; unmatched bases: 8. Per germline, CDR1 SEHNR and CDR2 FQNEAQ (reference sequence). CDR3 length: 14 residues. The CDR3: CASSATAGGGEQYF. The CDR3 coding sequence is TGTGCCAGCAGCGCGACCGCGGGAGGGGGCGAGCAGTACTTC. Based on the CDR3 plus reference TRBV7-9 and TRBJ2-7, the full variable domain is DTGVSQNPRHKITKRGQNVTFRCDPISEHNRLYWYRQTLGQGPEFLTYFQNEAQLEKSRLLSDRFSAERPKGSFSTLEIQRTEQGDSAMYLCASSATAGGGEQYFGPGTRLTVT.

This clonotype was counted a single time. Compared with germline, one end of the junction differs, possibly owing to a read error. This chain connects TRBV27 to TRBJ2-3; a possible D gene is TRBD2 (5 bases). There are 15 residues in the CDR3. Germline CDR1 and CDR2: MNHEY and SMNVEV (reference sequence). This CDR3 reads CATSDFRGSADTQYF. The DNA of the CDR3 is TGTGCCACCAGTGATTTTCGAGGGAGTGCAGATACGCAGTATTTT.

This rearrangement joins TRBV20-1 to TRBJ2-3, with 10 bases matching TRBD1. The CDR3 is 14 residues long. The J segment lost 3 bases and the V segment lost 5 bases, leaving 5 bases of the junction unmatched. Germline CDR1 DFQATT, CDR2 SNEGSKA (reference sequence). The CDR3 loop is CSADEGQGTDTQYF. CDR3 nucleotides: TGCAGTGCTGACGAGGGACAGGGGACAGATACGCAGTATTTT.